A single sample gave rise to the 27 T cell receptor beta chains below, sequenced in a study of T cells after yellow fever vaccination. TCRdb reanalysed the 5' RACE reads using MiXCR and keeps one entry per CDR3 protein. The data show around 310,000 distinct CDR3 sequences, around 4% seen once. The sample here was PBMCs, taken on the day of the yellow fever booster vaccination. The origin of the receptors is a man between 18 and 29 years old who received the YFV17D yellow fever vaccine.

CDR3 DNA sequence: TGCGCCAGCAGCTTTACGGGGCGGCAATCCTACAATGAGCAGTTCTTC. This gives the protein CASSFTGRQSYNEQFF. This rearrangement joins TRBV5-1 to TRBJ2-1, with D perhaps given as TRBD1 or TRBD2 (5 bases each). This CDR3 is 16 amino acids long. Deletions cut 2 bases from V and 1 base from J, with 13 bases between. Looked up from germline, CDR1 is SGHRS and CDR2 is YFSETQ.

This clonotype has only a few counts. The gene calls are TRBV20-1 and TRBJ1-1; D might be TRBD1 (6 bases). The CDR3 length is 14 residues. Germline-derived CDR1 and CDR2 are DFQATT and SNEGSKA (reference sequence). Trimming removed 3 bases from V and 1 base from J, with 12 bases in between. The CDR3 protein is CSARGGQRNTEAFF. CDR3 in DNA: TGCAGTGCTAGGGGGGGGCAACGGAACACTGAAGCTTTCTTT.

This clonotype appeared many times. V and J are TRBV7-2 and TRBJ2-3, with TRBD2 matching 8 bases. CDR3 length: 16 amino acids. V was clipped by 5 bases and J by 3 bases; unmatched bases: 10. CDR1 and CDR2 (germline): SGHTA, FQGNSA. The CDR3 spells CASSPRVQRGTDTQYF. CDR3 DNA: TGTGCCAGCAGCCCCCGAGTCCAGCGGGGGACAGATACGCAGTATTTT.

This clonotype was picked up many times. The J gene is TRBJ1-2, the V gene TRBV3-1; no clear D gene. The CDR3 is 16 residues long. CDR1 and CDR2 from the germline V gene are LGHDT and YNNKEL (reference sequence). Trimming pared 0 bases from V and 7 bases from J, leaving 18 bases between. The CDR3 DNA reads as TGTGCCAGCAGCCAAGAAGGTGGGATCTCCAGACGTGGCTACACCTTC. Translating it yields CASSQEGGISRRGYTF.

This clonotype was detected ten times or more. This chain joins TRBV5-1 and TRBJ2-5, with D possibly TRBD1 on 6 matching bases. This CDR3 comprises 14 residues. Germline CDR1 and CDR2: SGHRS and YFSETQ. V was clipped by 4 bases and J by 2 bases, with 12 bases between them. DNA for the CDR3: TGCGCCAGCAGCAAATTGACAGGACAAGAGACCCAGTACTTC. Protein sequence: CASSKLTGQETQYF.

The chain recombines TRBV5-6 with TRBJ2-2; a weak D match, TRBD1 (5 bases). There are 16 residues in the CDR3. Germline lookup yields CDR1 SGHDT and CDR2 YYEEEE. V shed 2 bases and J shed 3 bases, with 14 bases lying between them. The CDR3 spells CASSFGLQGYTGELFF. CDR3 DNA sequence: TGTGCCAGCAGCTTCGGTCTTCAGGGATACACCGGGGAGCTGTTTTTT.

This clonotype was counted ten times or more. This chain links TRBV15 with TRBJ1-3; D is unresolved. The ends were cut back, 1 base at V and 0 bases at J, with 4 bases in the middle. The germline V gene has CDR1 LNHNV and CDR2 YYDKDF (reference sequence). The CDR3 runs 14 residues. The CDR3 nucleotides read TGTGCCACCAGCAGAGGAACCTCTGGAAACACCATATATTTT. Its translation is CATSRGTSGNTIYF.

In this sample, this clonotype turned up many times. The CDR3 coding sequence is TGCGCCAGCAGCTTGGCCTCCGCGGTTGGGTGGGCTCCTTCAGCCAAAAACATTCAGTACTTC. Its translation: CASSLASAVGWAPSAKNIQYF. This chain links TRBV5-1 with TRBJ2-4; unclear D gene. The germline V gene has CDR1 SGHRS and CDR2 YFSETQ. The CDR3 covers 21 residues. The V gene lost 0 bases and the J gene lost 0 bases, with 25 bases spanning the gap. Supplemented by reference TRBV5-1 and TRBJ2-4, the full variable domain reads KAGVTQTPRYLIKTRGQQVTLSCSPISGHRSVSWYQQTPGQGLQFLFEYFSETQRNKGNFPGRFSGRQFSNSRSEMNVSTLELGDSALYLCASSLASAVGWAPSAKNIQYFGAGTRLSVL.

The chain has TRBV6-5 and TRBJ1-6; D is undetermined. This CDR3 region has 19 residues. V was clipped by 0 bases and J by 1 base, with 16 bases between them. Germline CDR1 MNHEY, CDR2 SVGAGI. The DNA for the CDR3 is TGTGCCAGCAGTTACTCGATCCCTCGGAGGCGATCCTATAATTCACCCCTCCACTTT. Its translation: CASSYSIPRRRSYNSPLHF.

Many counts were recorded for this clonotype. V and J are TRBV20-1 and TRBJ2-3, with D tentatively TRBD1 or TRBD2 (5 bases each). V lost 6 bases and J 2 bases, leaving 18 bases between the germline ends. The CDR3 totals 15 residues. Germline lookup yields CDR1 DFQATT and CDR2 SNEGSKA (reference sequence). The CDR3 loop reads CSAATPGDVTDTQYF. The CDR3 region has the DNA TGCAGTGCCGCTACCCCCGGGGACGTCACAGATACGCAGTATTTT.

The V call is TRBV4-3, the J call TRBJ1-5; D gene unclear. This CDR3 is built from 15 residues. V dropped 0 bases and J dropped 0 bases, with 6 bases sitting between them. From germline, CDR1 is LGHNA and CDR2 YSLEER. CDR3 amino acids: CASSQDRFSNQPQHF. CDR3 coding DNA: TGCGCCAGCAGCCAAGACAGGTTTAGCAATCAGCCCCAGCATTTT.

The V gene is TRBV5-1, the J gene TRBJ2-3, with 10 bases matching TRBD2. This CDR3 region has 18 residues. V was clipped by 0 bases and J by 7 bases; unmatched bases: 14. Germline V gene data show CDR1 as SGHRS and CDR2 as YFSETQ. The CDR3 is CASSLASLAGGLIHTQYF. The CDR3, as DNA: TGCGCCAGCAGCTTGGCCTCGTTAGCGGGGGGCCTGATACATACGCAGTATTTT.

The chain employs TRBV4-3 and TRBJ1-1; D gene ambiguous. The CDR3 is 14 amino acids. From germline, CDR1 is LGHNA and CDR2 YSLEER. Deletions cut 2 bases from V and 4 bases from J, with 11 bases between. CDR3 sequence: CASSQRAAATEAFF. CDR3 DNA: TGCGCCAGCAGCCAACGGGCCGCCGCCACTGAAGCTTTCTTT.

This clonotype was seen ten or more times. The chain joins TRBV20-1 to TRBJ2-2; D is uncertain. This CDR3 is 11 amino acids long. The germline CDR1 and CDR2 sequences are DFQATT and SNEGSKA (reference sequence). With 0 bases removed from V and 7 bases from J, the gap between germline ends came to 3 bases. The CDR3 reads CSARDLGELFF. The CDR3 DNA sequence: TGCAGTGCTAGAGATCTCGGGGAGCTGTTTTTT.

This clonotype was found many times. The V gene is TRBV6-2 or TRBV6-3, the J gene TRBJ2-7, with 14 nucleotides matching TRBD2. Germline V gives CDR1 MNHEY, CDR2 SVGEGT. This CDR3 has 15 amino acids. The J segment lost 6 bases and the V segment lost 5 bases, leaving 6 bases of the junction unmatched. The CDR3 DNA follows: TGTGCCAGCAGTCCGGGACTAGCGGGGGTAGGCGAGCAGTACGTC. Translation gives CASSPGLAGVGEQYV.

This clonotype showed up many times. The gene calls are TRBV29-1 and TRBJ2-1; TRBD2 matches 11 bases. Trimming at V came to 3 bases and at J to 10 bases, leaving 14 bases not matched to a gene. CDR1 and CDR2 from the germline V gene are SQVTM and ANQGSEA. The CDR3 is 16 residues long. The CDR3 nucleotides are TGCAGCGTTGATAGGCTAGCGGGGGGACTCACGGCAGAGCAGTTCTTC. Translating it yields CSVDRLAGGLTAEQFF.

This chain links TRBV27 with TRBJ2-7, with D unresolved. V was cut by 0 bases and J by 1 base, with 10 bases left in between. The CDR3 runs to 15 residues. The germline CDR1 and CDR2 sequences are MNHEY and SMNVEV (reference sequence). The CDR3, as DNA: TGTGCCAGCAGTTTATCTTCACAAAGATCCTACGAGCAGTACTTC. Residues: CASSLSSQRSYEQYF.

Ten or more counts support this clonotype. The genes are TRBV7-3 and TRBJ2-1, with a tentative D call TRBD1 (6 bases). CDR1 and CDR2 (germline): SGHTA, FQGTGA. The germline V and J ends were trimmed by 4 bases and 8 bases, with 12 bases remaining between them. CDR3 length equals 13 residues. The CDR3 nucleotides read TGTGCCAGCAGCTCATCAGGGGTTGATGAGCAGTTCTTC. Amino acid sequence: CASSSSGVDEQFF.

This clonotype was counted only a few times. This chain connects TRBV19 to TRBJ2-3; D gene unclear. Germline CDR1 is LNHDA and CDR2 is SQIVND (reference sequence). There are 15 residues in the CDR3. V was cut by 3 bases and J by 2 bases, with 12 bases left in between. CDR3 loop: CASSIWADPTDTQYF. CDR3 nucleotides: TGTGCCAGTAGTATTTGGGCAGACCCCACAGATACGCAGTATTTT. Supplemented by reference TRBV19 and TRBJ2-3, the full variable domain reads DGGITQSPKYLFRKEGQNVTLSCEQNLNHDAMYWYRQDPGQGLRLIYYSQIVNDFQKGDIAEGYSVSREKKESFPLTVTSAQKNPTAFYLCASSIWADPTDTQYFGPGTRLTVL.

This clonotype has just a few counts. The chain joins TRBV7-9 to TRBJ2-1; no definite D call. Per germline, CDR1 SEHNR and CDR2 FQNEAQ (reference sequence). Trimming removed 5 bases from V and 1 base from J, with 15 bases in between. The CDR3 sequence is 16 residues long. The CDR3 is CASSPPRTSSYNEQFF. The DNA of the CDR3 is TGTGCCAGCAGCCCCCCCCGGACGTCTTCCTACAATGAGCAGTTCTTC.

This clonotype occurred many times. The chain combines TRBV15 with TRBJ2-7; 10 bases agree with TRBD2. The length of the CDR3 is 16 residues. The V gene's germline CDR1 is LNHNV and CDR2 YYDKDF (reference sequence). With 1 base clipped from V and 3 bases from J, the junction kept 6 bases outside the gene matches. The CDR3 sequence: CATSRGGAGGNYEQYV. CDR3 bases: TGTGCCACCAGCAGAGGTGGAGCGGGGGGGAACTACGAGCAGTACGTC.

The chain couples TRBV4-3 to TRBJ2-1, with TRBD2 matching 10 bases. This CDR3 spans 15 amino acids. The germline V gene encodes CDR1 LGHNA and CDR2 YSLEER. The J segment lost 8 bases and the V segment lost 5 bases, leaving 9 bases of the junction unmatched. The chain's CDR3 is CASSTQRGGHHEQFF. The CDR3, as DNA: TGCGCCAGCAGCACCCAGCGGGGGGGCCACCATGAGCAGTTCTTC.

This clonotype was counted at least ten times. The rearrangement links TRBV5-1 to TRBJ2-5; 13 bases fit TRBD2. After removal of 4 bases from V and 5 bases from J, the junction contained 14 bases not matched to a gene. In germline, CDR1 is SGHRS, CDR2 YFSETQ. The CDR3 length is 18 residues. This CDR3 is CASSPGTSGNRLRETQYF. In nucleotides, the CDR3 is TGCGCCAGCAGCCCCGGGACTAGCGGGAACCGCCTCCGGGAGACCCAGTACTTC.

The chain joins TRBV7-2 to TRBJ1-1, with TRBD1 matching 7 bases. The V gene's germline CDR1 is SGHTA and CDR2 FQGNSA. V shed 1 base and J 0 bases; nucleotides not matched to a gene: 2. The CDR3 is 15 residues long. The CDR3 loop is CASSLGTGMNTEAFF. Here the CDR3 DNA reads TGTGCCAGCAGCTTAGGGACAGGCATGAACACTGAAGCTTTCTTT.

The chain employs TRBV28 and TRBJ1-2; D is ambiguous. The CDR3 has 14 residues. Germline V CDR1 and CDR2: MDHEN, SYDVKM. V was trimmed by 4 bases and J by 1 base, leaving 10 bases between them. The CDR3, as DNA: TGTGCCAGCAGTTACGCGATATTTAACTATGGCTACACCTTC. The encoded protein is CASSYAIFNYGYTF.

The gene calls are TRBV6-1 and TRBJ2-5; maybe TRBD2 (7 bases). V was pared by 0 bases and J by 10 bases, with 21 bases between. Germline loops: CDR1 MNHNS, CDR2 SASEGT. The CDR3 is 16 amino acids. The CDR3 region is CASSEAGGAGPRDQYF. CDR3 nucleotides: TGTGCCAGCAGTGAAGCGGGGGGGGCGGGCCCAAGAGACCAGTACTTC.

This chain links TRBV6-1 with TRBJ2-2, with D perhaps given as TRBD1 or TRBD2 (7 bases each). The CDR3 loop spans 14 amino acids. CDR1 is MNHNS and CDR2 is SASEGT in the germline V gene. V was cut by 3 bases and J by 6 bases, with 11 bases left in between. CDR3 in amino acids: CASSEGGGAGELFF. The DNA for the CDR3 is TGTGCCAGCAGTGAGGGAGGGGGCGCCGGGGAGCTGTTTTTT.